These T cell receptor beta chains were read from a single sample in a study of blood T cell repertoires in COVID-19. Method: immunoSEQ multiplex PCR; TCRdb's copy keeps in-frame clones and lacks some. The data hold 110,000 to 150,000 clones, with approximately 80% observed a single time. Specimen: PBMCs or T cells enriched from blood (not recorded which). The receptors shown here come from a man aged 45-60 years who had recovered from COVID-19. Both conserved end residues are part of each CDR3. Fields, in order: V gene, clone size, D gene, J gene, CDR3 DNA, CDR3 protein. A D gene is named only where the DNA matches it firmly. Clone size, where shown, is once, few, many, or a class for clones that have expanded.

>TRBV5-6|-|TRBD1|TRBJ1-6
TGTGCCAGCAGCCCCGGGACAGATAATTCACCCCTCCACTTT
CASSPGTDNSPLHF
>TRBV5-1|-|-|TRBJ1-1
TGCGCCAGCAGCCAAGGTTCGGGGACTGAAGCTTTCTTT
CASSQGSGTEAFF
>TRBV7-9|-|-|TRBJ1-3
TGTGCCAGCAGCTCCCAGGGGACCCGGATCGTATATTTT
CASSSQGTRIVYF
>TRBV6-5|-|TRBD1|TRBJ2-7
TGTGCCAGCGACCGGGACAGCCTCTACGAGCAGTACTTC
CASDRDSLYEQYF
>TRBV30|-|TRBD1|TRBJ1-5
TGTGCCTGGAGTCAGGGGGCGGTTGGAAATCAGCCCCAGCATTTT
CAWSQGAVGNQPQHF
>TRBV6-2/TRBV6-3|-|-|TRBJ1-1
TGTGCCAGCAGTTACTTGAGTGAAGCTTTCTTT
CASSYLSEAFF
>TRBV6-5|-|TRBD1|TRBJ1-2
TGTGCCAGCAGTACAGGGGGTGACTATGGCTACACCTTC
CASSTGGDYGYTF
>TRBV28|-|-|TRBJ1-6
TGTGCCAGCAGCCCAGTTGATTCACCCCTCCACTTT
CASSPVDSPLHF
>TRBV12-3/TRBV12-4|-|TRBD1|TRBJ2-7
TGTGCCAGCAGGGGGGACAGATCCTACGAGCAGTACTTC
CASRGDRSYEQYF
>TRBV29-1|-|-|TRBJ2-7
TGCAGCGTTGAAGTTCGTAGTCCCTACGAGCAGTACTTC
CSVEVRSPYEQYF
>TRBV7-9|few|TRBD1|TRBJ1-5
TGTGCCAGCAGCTTAGGGACAGGGTTCCTCGGTAGCAATCAGCCCCAGCATTTT
CASSLGTGFLGSNQPQHF
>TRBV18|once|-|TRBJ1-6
TGTGCCAGCTCACCGACGGGACAAGATAATTCACCCCTCCACTTT
CASSPTGQDNSPLHF
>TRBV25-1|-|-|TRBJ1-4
TGTGCCAGCATTCCAAACGGGGAGTTCGAAAAACTGTTTTTT
CASIPNGEFEKLFF
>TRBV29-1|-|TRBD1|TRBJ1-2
TGCAGCGTTGGGGACAGTTCATATGGCTACACCTTC
CSVGDSSYGYTF
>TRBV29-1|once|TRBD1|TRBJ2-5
TGCAGCGTTGAGAGGGGGACAGGGCTCGGTGAGACCCAGTACTTC
CSVERGTGLGETQYF
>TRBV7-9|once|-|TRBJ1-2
TGTGCCAGCAGCTTAGTTTTGGAGACAGCTAACTATGGCTACACCTTC
CASSLVLETANYGYTF
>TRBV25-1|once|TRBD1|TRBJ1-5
TGTGCCAGCAGCAGTTCAACAGGGGGGTATAGCAATCAGCCCCAGCATTTT
CASSSSTGGYSNQPQHF
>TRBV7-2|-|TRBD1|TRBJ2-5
TGTGCCAGCAGCCAGGGGACAGGGGGGCAAGGGACCCAGTACTTC
CASSQGTGGQGTQYF
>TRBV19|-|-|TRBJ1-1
TGTGCCAGTAGTATTGGGAGTGCTGAAGCTTTCTTT
CASSIGSAEAFF
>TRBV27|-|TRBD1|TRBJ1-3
TGTGCCAGCAGTTTATCGAGACAGGGTAACCCCATATATTTT
CASSLSRQGNPIYF
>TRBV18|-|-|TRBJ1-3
TGTGCCAGCTCACCACCGGCAGCGGGGGGCACTGGAAACACCATATATTTT
CASSPPAAGGTGNTIYF
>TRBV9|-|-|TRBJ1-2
TGTGCCAGCAGCCCCTCGGGAGTGTATGGCTACACCTTC
CASSPSGVYGYTF
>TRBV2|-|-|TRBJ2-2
TGTGCCAGTTCCGGGACAACTAACACCGGGGAGCTGTTTTTT
CASSGTTNTGELFF
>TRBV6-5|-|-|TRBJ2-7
TGTGCCAGCACCGCCCCCTCTGAGGGGGCCTACGAGCAGTACTTC
CASTAPSEGAYEQYF
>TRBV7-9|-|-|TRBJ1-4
TGTGCCAGCAGCTTAGTCGGAGGGGCAACTAATGAAAAACTGTTTTTT
CASSLVGGATNEKLFF
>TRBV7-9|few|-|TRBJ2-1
TGTGCCAGCAGCCGGACGGGGGACAATGAGCAGTTCTTC
CASSRTGDNEQFF
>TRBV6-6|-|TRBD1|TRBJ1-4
TGTGCCAGCAGCTCAGTGGGGACAGGAGGTGAAAAACTGTTTTTT
CASSSVGTGGEKLFF